The T cell receptor beta chain under discussion was sequenced for a study of somatic mutations in cytotoxic T cells in rheumatoid arthritis (dated by TCRdb to the late 2010s). Looking at the study overall: Patient peripheral blood (about 31 ml EDTA) was drawn right after diagnosis and before any treatment started. Some T-cell populations stained with V beta antibodies were sorted by flow on a FACSAria II or Sony SH800 to nearly 100% purity, with sorted V beta1+ cells additionally subjected to TCRB sequencing. The study asked whether expanded CD8+ T-cell clones in newly diagnosed, untreated rheumatoid arthritis carry somatic mutations, and used TCRB deep sequencing to characterize clonality. A total of 65 rheumatoid arthritis patients and about 20 healthy controls underwent TCRB deep sequencing. Patients and controls did not essentially differ in median age, which was nearly identical between the groups.

Turning to this clone: Its antigen has not been determined. Nothing much larger sits one base from this clone, and base qualities are not available.

TCRB CDR3 sequencing used the immunoSEQ assay on genomic DNA. Under the source paper's analysis protocol: Published virus-specific TCRB sequences were compared with patient CD8+ clones larger than 1%, and only a few matches were found. Nothing other than productive TCRB rearrangements was included in the analyses. Clonality was calculated as a Shannon entropy-based productive clonality index, and a clone was defined by a unique TCRB CDR3 sequence. The template counts of each clone relative to the total templates per sample were used to calculate repertoire overlap between two samples. Flow cytometry-measured V-gene usage correlated with V-gene usage from TCRB sequencing, with a Spearman r of roughly 0.56. TCRdb retrieved this table from immuneACCESS and kept in-frame rearrangements only. Not all clones are present; in checked studies, unresolved V genes account for under half, and no reason is known for the remainder. V, J and clone size are those of that table, while D and trimming were read from the DNA. This sample gives under 5,000 clones in total; more than 85% of them show up just once. The leading ten clones occupy roughly 36% of the sample.

Positive magnetic bead selection on an AutoMACS was used to isolate CD4+ and CD8+ cells, with flow cytometry used to check purity. Initial screening for clonal expansions relied on flow cytometry with a TCR V beta antibody panel, after which sorted CD8+ fractions underwent TCRB deep sequencing for characterization. Peripheral blood mononuclear cells were obtained using density gradient separation with Ficoll-Paque PLUS. DNA was extracted from CD4-enriched, CD8-enriched or PBMC samples with Nucleospin Tissue or Tissue XS kits and quantified with a Qubit 2.0 fluorometer. Broad study findings and their caveats: There was no significant difference in CD8+ T-cell clonality between rheumatoid arthritis patients and age-matched healthy controls. Several identical CD8+ TCRB sequences were found in both blood and synovial fluid, and in 8 of 65 patients the largest CD8+ clone exceeded 20% of CD8+ cells. The finding that TRBV07 was slightly underrepresented in patients was left unadjusted for multiple comparisons. It was unknown which antigens the expanded CD8+ clones targeted, and their absence from virus-specific databases did not exclude viral specificity. Healthy controls showed no age-related increase in CD8+ clonality, whereas patients did (Spearman r ≈ 0.47).

V is pared back by 5 bases and J by 3 bases, with 11 bases lying between the germline termini. Looking up the germline V gene yields CDR1 SGHDN and CDR2 FVKESK. The CDR3 starts with the cysteine, ends with the phenylalanine, and has 13 residues. This entry keeps only the CDR3 DNA: 39 bases, framed from base 1. This TCR came from a woman in her forties or fifties with rheumatoid arthritis. The sequence links TRBV14 to TRBJ2-7; the D gene is possibly TRBD2, with 5 bases matching. Sequences were obtained from CD8+ T cells sorted from blood. CDR3 reads: CASSWRTLYEQYF. Here is the DNA: TGTGCCAGCAGCTGGAGGACCCTCTACGAGCAGTACTTC.